This T cell receptor beta chain was captured in a study of T cells after yellow fever vaccination. Study-level results: Subsequent to the booster, the majority of primary-vaccination clones reappeared (roughly 95% CD4, 88% CD8).

The CDR3 runs to 16 residues. Each CDR3 protein gets one entry after TCRdb re-called the 5' RACE reads with MiXCR. The table records about 340,000 distinct CDR3 sequences, roughly 4.3% of them present only once. With respect to this clonotype: What it recognizes is unknown. Being one base from a much bigger clone, this may be a read error.

This chain links TRBV21-1 with TRBJ2-3; no check of the table's D call, TRBD1, against the DNA was made. TRBV21-1 is a pseudogene locus. The material sequenced was PBMCs, taken 5 days after the yellow fever booster vaccination. This receptor was taken from a man between 18 and 35 years old who received the YFV17D yellow fever vaccine. The CDR3 reads CASSKGDRQRTDTQYF. CDR3 DNA: TGTGCCAGCAGCAAAGGGGATCGACAGAGAACAGATACGCAGTATTTT.